What follows is one TCR beta chain and its context. Its specificity is unknown. The data were taken from a study of PD-L1 blockade in urothelial cancer. Study-wide results and caveats: At 3 weeks on treatment, tumor-associated clones expanded more with durable benefit.

V was pared by 5 bases and J by 6 bases, with 5 bases of the junction left unmatched. CDR1 is MGHRA, CDR2 YSYEKL, per germline. The CDR3 extends over 15 amino acids. The repertoire was sequenced with immunoSEQ multiplex PCR; TCRdb's copy has only in-frame clones and lacks some. The repertoire consists of some 100,000 clones, with 90% to 95% occurring once and the leading ten covering approximately 0.88%. The sequence was obtained from an elderly woman with urothelial cancer. The specimen comprised PBMCs, sampled around atezolizumab (anti-PD-L1) treatment. The chain links TRBV4-1 to TRBJ2-1; 12 bases match TRBD2. The CDR3 loop reads CASSYLAGGGNEQFF. The CDR3, as DNA: TGCGCCAGCAGCTATCTAGCGGGAGGGGGCAATGAGCAGTTCTTC.